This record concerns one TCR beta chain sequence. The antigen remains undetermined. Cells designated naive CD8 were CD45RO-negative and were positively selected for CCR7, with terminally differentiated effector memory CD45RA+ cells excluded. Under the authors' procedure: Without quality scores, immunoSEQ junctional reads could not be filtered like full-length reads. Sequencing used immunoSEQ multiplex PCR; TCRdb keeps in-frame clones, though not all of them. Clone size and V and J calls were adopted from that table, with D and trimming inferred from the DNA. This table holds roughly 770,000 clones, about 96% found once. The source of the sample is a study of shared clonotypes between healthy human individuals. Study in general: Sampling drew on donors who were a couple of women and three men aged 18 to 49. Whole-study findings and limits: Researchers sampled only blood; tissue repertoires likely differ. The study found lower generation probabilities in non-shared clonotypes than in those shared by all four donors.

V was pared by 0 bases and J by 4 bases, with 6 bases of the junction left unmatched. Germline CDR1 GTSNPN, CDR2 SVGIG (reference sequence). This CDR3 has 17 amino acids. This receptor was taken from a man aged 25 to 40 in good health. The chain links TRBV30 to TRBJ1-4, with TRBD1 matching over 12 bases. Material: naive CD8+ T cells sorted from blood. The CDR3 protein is CAWSVQGQGAFNEKLFF. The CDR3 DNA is TGTGCCTGGAGTGTGCAGGGACAGGGGGCTTTTAATGAAAAACTGTTTTTT.